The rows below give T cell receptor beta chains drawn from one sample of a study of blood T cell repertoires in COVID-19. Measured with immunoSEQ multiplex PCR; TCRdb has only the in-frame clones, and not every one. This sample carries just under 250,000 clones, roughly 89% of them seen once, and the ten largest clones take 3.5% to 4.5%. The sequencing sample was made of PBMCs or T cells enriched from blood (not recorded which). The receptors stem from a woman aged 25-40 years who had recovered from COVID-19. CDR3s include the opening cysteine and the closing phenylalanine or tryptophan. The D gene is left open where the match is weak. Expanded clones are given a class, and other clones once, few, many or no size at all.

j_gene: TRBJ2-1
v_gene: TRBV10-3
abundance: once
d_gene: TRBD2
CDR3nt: TGTGCCATCAGTGAGCGGGGGGGGGCCGCTGACAATGAGCAGTTCTTC
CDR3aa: CAISERGGAADNEQFF

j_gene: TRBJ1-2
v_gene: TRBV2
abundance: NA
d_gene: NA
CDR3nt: TGTGCCAGCAGTGAAATGGCAGGGGCTAACTATGGCTACACCTTC
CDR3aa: CASSEMAGANYGYTF

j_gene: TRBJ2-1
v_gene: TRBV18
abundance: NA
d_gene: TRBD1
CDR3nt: TGTGCCAGCTCACCGCAGGGGGCGCGTTACAATGAGCAGTTCTTC
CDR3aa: CASSPQGARYNEQFF

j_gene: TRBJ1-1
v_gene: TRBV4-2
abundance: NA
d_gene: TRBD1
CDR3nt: TGTGCCAGCAGCTCGGACAGGGCCGGGACTGAAGCTTTCTTT
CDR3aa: CASSSDRAGTEAFF

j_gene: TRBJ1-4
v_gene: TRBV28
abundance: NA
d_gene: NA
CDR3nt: TGTGCCAGCAGACCCCCATCAGGGCATGAAAAACTGTTTTTT
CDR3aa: CASRPPSGHEKLFF

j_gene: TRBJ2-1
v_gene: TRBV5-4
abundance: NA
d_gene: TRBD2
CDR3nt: TGTGCCAGCAGCTCATTGGGGCCAATAGCGGGGCTTATGAATGAGCAGTTCTTC
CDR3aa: CASSSLGPIAGLMNEQFF

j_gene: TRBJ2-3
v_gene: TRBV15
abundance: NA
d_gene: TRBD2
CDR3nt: TGTGCCACCAGCAGGCTAGCGGGGAGAGATACGCAGTATTTT
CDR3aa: CATSRLAGRDTQYF

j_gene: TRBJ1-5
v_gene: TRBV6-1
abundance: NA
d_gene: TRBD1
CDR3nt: TGTGCCAGCAGTGAAGGGACAGGGCCACGAGGGCCCCAGCATTTT
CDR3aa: CASSEGTGPRGPQHF

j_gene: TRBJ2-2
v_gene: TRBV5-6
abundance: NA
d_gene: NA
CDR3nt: TGTGCCAGCAGCTTGGGGGGCGGAACCGGGGAGCTGTTTTTT
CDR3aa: CASSLGGGTGELFF

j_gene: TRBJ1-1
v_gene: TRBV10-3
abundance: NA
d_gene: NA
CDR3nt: TGTGCCATCACCGGGACATCAGGCACTGAAGCTTTCTTT
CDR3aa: CAITGTSGTEAFF

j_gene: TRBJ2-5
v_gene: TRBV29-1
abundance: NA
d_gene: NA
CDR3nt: TGCAGCGTTGAAGGCTGGTGGGTGCGGGAGACCCAGTACTTC
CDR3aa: CSVEGWWVRETQYF

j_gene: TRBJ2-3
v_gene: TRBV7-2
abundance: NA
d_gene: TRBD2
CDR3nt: TGTGCCAGCAGCTTATTGGCGGGAGGGACAGATACGCAGTATTTT
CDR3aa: CASSLLAGGTDTQYF

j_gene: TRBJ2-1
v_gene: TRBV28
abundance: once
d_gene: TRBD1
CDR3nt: TGTGCCAGCAAACCCAATGCAGGGACAGGGGGCGCCGGGCTATTAGATGAGCAGTTCTTC
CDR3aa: CASKPNAGTGGAGLLDEQFF

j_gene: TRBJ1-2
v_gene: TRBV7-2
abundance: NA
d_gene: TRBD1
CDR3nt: TGTGCCAGCAGCGGAGGACAGGGGGCTGGTTATGGCTACACCTTC
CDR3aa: CASSGGQGAGYGYTF

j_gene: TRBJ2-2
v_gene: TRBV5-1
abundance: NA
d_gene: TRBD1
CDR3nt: TGCGCCAGCAGCTCCGGGACAGGGAACCTGGGGGAGCTGTTTTTT
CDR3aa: CASSSGTGNLGELFF

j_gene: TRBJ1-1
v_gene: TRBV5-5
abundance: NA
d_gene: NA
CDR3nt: TGTGCCAGCAGCTTAGGGGATCGAATGAACACTGAAGCTTTCTTT
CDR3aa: CASSLGDRMNTEAFF

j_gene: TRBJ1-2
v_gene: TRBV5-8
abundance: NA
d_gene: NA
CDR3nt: TGTGCCAGCAGCTTGGTTCGTTCCCTTGCGCATGGCTACACCTTC
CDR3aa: CASSLVRSLAHGYTF

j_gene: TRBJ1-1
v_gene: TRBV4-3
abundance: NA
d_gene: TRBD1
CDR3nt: TGCGCCAGCAGCCAGGGGGACAGCGTAAACACTGAAGCTTTCTTT
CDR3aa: CASSQGDSVNTEAFF

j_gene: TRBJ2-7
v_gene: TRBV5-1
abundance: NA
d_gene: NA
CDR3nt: TGCGCCAGCAGCGCGACACAGGGAAGCTCTCGCGAGCAGTACTTC
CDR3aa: CASSATQGSSREQYF

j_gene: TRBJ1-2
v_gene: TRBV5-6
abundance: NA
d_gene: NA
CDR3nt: TGTGCCAGCAGCTTGGTTGAGGGAAACTACTATGGCTACACCTTC
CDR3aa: CASSLVEGNYYGYTF

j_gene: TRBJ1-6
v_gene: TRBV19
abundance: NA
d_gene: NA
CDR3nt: TGTGCCAGTAGTGACGGCTCAGGAGGAAATTCACCCCTCCACTTT
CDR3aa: CASSDGSGGNSPLHF

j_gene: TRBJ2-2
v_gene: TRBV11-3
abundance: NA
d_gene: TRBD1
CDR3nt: TGTGCCAGCAGCTCACGGAGGACAGGGGGATACACCGGGGAGCTGTTTTTT
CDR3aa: CASSSRRTGGYTGELFF

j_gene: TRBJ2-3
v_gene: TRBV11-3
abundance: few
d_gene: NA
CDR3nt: TGTGCCAGCAGCTTAGGGACTGACGTTACAGATACGCAGTATTTT
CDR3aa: CASSLGTDVTDTQYF

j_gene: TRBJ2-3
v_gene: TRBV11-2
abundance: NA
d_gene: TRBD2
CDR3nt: TGTGCCAGCAGCTTTATAGCGGGAGGGTACACAGATACGCAGTATTTT
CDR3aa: CASSFIAGGYTDTQYF

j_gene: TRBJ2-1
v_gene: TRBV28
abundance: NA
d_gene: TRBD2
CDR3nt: TGTGCCAGCAGTCTCGAGCGGGATTCCTACAATGAGCAGTTCTTC
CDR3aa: CASSLERDSYNEQFF

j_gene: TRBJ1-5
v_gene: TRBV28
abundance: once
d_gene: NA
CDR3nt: TGTGCCAGCACCAAAACAGGTAGCAATCAGCCCCAGCATTTT
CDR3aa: CASTKTGSNQPQHF

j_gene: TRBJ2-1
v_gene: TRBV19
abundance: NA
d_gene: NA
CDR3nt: TGTGCCAGTAGTATTGACAGACGCTCCTACAATGAGCAGTTCTTC
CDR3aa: CASSIDRRSYNEQFF

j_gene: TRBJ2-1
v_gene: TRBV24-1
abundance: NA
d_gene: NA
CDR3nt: TGTGCCACCAGTGATTTGCGGTCCGTGGTCAATGAGCAGTTCTTC
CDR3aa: CATSDLRSVVNEQFF

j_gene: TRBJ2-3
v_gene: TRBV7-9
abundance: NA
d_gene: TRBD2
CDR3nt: TGTGCCAGCAGCCATGGGACTAGCTATCGTACTAGCACAGATACGCAGTATTTT
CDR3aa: CASSHGTSYRTSTDTQYF

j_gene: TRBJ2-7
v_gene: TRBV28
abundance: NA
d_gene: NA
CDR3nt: TGTGCCAGCTCCAGCGGACCGACCTACGAGCAGTACTTC
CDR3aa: CASSSGPTYEQYF

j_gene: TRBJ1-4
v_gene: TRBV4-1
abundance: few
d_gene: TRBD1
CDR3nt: TGCGCCAGCAGCCTCACAGGGGTAAGAAATGAAAAACTGTTTTTT
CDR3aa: CASSLTGVRNEKLFF

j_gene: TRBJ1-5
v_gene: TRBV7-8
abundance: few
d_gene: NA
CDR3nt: TGTGCCAGCAGCCGTTCCGTTTGGACACCCAATCAGCCCCAGCATTTT
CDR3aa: CASSRSVWTPNQPQHF

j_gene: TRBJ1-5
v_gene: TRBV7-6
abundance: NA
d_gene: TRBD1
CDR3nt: TGTGCCAGCAGCAAAGCGCCTGAAGACAGGGACCGTGTGGGGCCCCAGCATTTT
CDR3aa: CASSKAPEDRDRVGPQHF

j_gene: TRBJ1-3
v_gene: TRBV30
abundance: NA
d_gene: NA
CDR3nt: TGTGCCTCGGGAGGGGGGGTTACTGGAAACACCATATATTTT
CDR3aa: CASGGGVTGNTIYF

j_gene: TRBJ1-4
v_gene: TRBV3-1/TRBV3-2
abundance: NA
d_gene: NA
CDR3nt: TGTGCCAGCAGCCAAGAAAATGGCCCGCGGAGGGATGAAAAACTGTTTTTT
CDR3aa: CASSQENGPRRDEKLFF

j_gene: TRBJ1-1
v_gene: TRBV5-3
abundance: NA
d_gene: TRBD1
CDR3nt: TGTGCCAGAAGCTTGGCTCCCGGGACAGGGCTATCTGAAGCTTTCTTT
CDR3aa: CARSLAPGTGLSEAFF

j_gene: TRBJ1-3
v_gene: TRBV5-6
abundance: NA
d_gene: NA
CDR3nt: TGTGCCAGCAGCCCCCGAGGAGGGTGGCGGAACACCATATATTTT
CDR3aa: CASSPRGGWRNTIYF

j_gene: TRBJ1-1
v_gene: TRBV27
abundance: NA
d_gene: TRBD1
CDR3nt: TGTGCCAGCAGTTTACTGAGGGGGCACACTGAAGCTTTCTTT
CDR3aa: CASSLLRGHTEAFF

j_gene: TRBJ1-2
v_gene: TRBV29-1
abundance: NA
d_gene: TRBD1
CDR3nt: TGCAGCGTTCCTTTTTCCGGGACAGGGTATGGCTACACCTTC
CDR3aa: CSVPFSGTGYGYTF

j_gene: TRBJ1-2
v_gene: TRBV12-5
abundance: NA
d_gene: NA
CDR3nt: TGTGCTAGTGGTATCAACAGGGCGGACTATGGCTACACCTTC
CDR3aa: CASGINRADYGYTF

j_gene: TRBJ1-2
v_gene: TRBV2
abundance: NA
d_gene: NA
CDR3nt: TGTGCCAGCAGTATTGCAGGGGACTATGGCTACACCTTC
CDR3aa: CASSIAGDYGYTF

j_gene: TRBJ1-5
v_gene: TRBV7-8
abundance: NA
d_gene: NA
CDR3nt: TGTGCCAGCAGCCCTATTCGGGGTTGGGCTAGCAATCAGCCCCAGCATTTT
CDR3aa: CASSPIRGWASNQPQHF

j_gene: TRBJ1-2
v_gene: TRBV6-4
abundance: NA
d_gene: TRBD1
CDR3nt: TGTGCCAGCAGTGACGGGACAGCCGGTTATGGCTACACCTTC
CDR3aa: CASSDGTAGYGYTF

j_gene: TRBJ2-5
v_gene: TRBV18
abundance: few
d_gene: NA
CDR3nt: TGTGCCAGCTCATTTAGCGTTAAAGAGACCCAGTACTTC
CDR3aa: CASSFSVKETQYF

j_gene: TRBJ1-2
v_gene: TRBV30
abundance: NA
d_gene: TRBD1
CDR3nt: TGTGCCTGGAGTGTACCCCTCCCGACAGGGCTCGCTGGCTACACCTTC
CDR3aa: CAWSVPLPTGLAGYTF

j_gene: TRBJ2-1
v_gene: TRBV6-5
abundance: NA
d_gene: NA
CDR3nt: TGTGCCAGCAGGGGGGGTGGTTTGAATGAGCAGTTCTTC
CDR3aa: CASRGGGLNEQFF

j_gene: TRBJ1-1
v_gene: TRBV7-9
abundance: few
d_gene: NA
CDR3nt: TGTGCCAGCAGCTTAGCACAGGGCCACACTGAAGCTTTCTTT
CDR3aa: CASSLAQGHTEAFF

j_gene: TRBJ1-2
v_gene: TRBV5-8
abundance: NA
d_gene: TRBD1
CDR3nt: TGTGCCAGCAGCTTGGGACAGGGGAACTATGGCTACACCTTC
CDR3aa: CASSLGQGNYGYTF

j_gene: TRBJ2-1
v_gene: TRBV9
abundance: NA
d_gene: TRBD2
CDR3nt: TGTGCCAGCAGCACCCCCGTGGGCCGGACTAGCGGCTCCTACAATGAGCAGTTCTTC
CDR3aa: CASSTPVGRTSGSYNEQFF

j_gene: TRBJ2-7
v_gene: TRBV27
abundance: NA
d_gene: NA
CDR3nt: TGTGCCAGCAGTTCCCACATGGGGGGATCCTCCTACGAGCAGTACTTC
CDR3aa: CASSSHMGGSSYEQYF